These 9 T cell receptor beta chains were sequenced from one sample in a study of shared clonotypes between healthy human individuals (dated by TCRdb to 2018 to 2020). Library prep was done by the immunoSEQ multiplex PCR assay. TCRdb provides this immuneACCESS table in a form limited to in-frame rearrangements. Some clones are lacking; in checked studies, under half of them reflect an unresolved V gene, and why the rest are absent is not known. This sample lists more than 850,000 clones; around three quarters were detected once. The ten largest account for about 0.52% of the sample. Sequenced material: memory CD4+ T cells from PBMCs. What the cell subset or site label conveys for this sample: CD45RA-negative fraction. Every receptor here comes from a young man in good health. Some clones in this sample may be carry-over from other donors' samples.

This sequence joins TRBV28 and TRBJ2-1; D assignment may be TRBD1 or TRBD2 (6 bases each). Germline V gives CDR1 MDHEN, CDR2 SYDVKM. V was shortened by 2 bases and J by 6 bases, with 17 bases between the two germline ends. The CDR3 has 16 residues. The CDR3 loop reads CASSLLGGPLSNEQFF. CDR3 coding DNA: TGTGCCAGCAGTTTACTGGGGGGCCCCCTGAGCAATGAGCAGTTCTTC.

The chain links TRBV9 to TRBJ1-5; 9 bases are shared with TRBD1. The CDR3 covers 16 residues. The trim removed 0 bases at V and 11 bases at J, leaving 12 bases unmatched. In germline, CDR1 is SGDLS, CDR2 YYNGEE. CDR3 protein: CASSVGRTGALGAQHF. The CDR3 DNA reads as TGTGCCAGCAGCGTAGGTCGGACAGGGGCTTTGGGGGCCCAGCATTTT.

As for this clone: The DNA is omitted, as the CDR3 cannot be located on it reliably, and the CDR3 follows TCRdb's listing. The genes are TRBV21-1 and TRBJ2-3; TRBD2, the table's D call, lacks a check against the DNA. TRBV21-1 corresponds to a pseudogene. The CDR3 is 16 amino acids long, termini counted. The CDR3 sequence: CASSKEVAGGTDTQYF.

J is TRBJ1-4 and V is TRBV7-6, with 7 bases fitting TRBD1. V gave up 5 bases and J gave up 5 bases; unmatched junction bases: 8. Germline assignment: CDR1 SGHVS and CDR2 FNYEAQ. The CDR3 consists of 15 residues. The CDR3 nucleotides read TGTGCCAGCAGCCCCGTGGGCAGGGGGAATGAAAAACTGTTTTTT. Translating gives CASSPVGRGNEKLFF.

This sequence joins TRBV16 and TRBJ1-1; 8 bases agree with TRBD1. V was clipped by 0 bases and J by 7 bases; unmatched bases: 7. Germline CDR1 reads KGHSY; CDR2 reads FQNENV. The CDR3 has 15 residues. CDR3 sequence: CASSQSGRGLNEAFF. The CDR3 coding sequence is TGTGCCAGCAGCCAATCCGGCAGGGGGCTGAATGAAGCTTTCTTT.

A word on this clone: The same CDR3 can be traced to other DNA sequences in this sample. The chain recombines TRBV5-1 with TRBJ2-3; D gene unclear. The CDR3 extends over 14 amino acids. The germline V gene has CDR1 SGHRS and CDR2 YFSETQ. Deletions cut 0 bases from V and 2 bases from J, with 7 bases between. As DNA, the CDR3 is TGCGCCAGCAGCTTGGCGGCTAACACAGATACGCAGTATTTT. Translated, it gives CASSLAANTDTQYF.

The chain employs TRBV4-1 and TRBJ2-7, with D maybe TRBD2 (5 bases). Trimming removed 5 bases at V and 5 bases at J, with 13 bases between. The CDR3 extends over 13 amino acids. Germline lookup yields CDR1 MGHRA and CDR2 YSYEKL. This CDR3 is CASSSYSGNEQYF. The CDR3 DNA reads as TGCGCCAGCAGCTCCTACTCGGGGAACGAGCAGTACTTC.

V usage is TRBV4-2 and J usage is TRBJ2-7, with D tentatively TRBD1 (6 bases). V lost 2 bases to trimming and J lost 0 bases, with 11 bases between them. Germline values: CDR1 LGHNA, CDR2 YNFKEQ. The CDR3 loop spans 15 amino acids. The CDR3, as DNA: TGTGCCAGCAGCCAATCGGGGACACCCTCCTACGAGCAGTACTTC. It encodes CASSQSGTPSYEQYF.

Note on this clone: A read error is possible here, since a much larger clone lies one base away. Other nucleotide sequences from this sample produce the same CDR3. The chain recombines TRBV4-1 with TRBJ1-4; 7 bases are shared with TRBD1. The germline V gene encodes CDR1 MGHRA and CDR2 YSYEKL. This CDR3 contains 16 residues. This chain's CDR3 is CASSQDDGAGGEKLFF. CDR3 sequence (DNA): TGTGCCAGCAGCCAAGATGACGGAGCAGGGGGTGAAAAACTGTTTTTT.